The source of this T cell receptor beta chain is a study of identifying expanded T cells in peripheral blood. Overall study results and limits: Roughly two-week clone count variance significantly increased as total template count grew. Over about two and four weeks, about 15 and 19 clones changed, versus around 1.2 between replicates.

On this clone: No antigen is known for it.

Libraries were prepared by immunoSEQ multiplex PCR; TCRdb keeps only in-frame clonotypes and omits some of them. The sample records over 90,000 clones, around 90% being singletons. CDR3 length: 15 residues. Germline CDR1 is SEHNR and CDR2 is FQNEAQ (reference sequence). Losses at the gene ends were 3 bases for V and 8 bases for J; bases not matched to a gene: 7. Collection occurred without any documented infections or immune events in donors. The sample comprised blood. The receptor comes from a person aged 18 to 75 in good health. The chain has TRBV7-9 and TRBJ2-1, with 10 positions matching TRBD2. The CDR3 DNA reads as TGTGCCAGCAGCTTCGTAGGGACTAGCGTCGATGAGCAGTTCTTC. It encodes CASSFVGTSVDEQFF.